This T cell receptor (beta chain) is from a study of cytomegalovirus exposure and HLA in healthy donors. Broader study findings: Altogether, 164 TCR beta chains were recorded as cytomegalovirus-associated.

With 60 Vbeta and 13 Jbeta primers, the PCR was carried out. Per the study methods: In a later analysis, of roughly 83 million unique beta chains, about 11 million appeared in at least two donors. Here immunoSEQ multiplex PCR was the method, and the copy in TCRdb shows in-frame clones only, minus some. That table gives V, J and clone size, and the DNA gave D and trimming. The sample has 200,000 or so clones, 82% seen once. V shed 0 bases and J 1 base; nucleotides not matched to a gene: 3. The CDR3 is made up of 15 amino acids. Germline V gene lookup returns CDR1 SGHKS and CDR2 YYEKEE (reference sequence). As regards this clone: Its specificity is not known.

This receptor was identified in a woman aged 50 to 65 in good health and CMV-seropositive. The V call is TRBV5-5, the J call TRBJ1-1; the match to TRBD1 covers 7 bases. The source material was PBMCs. The CDR3 protein is CASSLAGTANTEAFF. The CDR3 DNA reads as TGTGCCAGCAGCTTGGCGGGGACAGCGAACACTGAAGCTTTCTTT.